This T cell receptor beta chain comes out of a study of technical replicates of blood from a few donors. Generated by immunoSEQ multiplex PCR, the TCRdb table keeps only in-frame clones and is missing some. The sample lists tens of thousands of clones, approximately 98% occurring once. The V gene's germline CDR1 is SGHRS and CDR2 YFSETQ. The CDR3 loop spans 16 amino acids. V lost 0 bases and J lost 2; bases outside the gene matches: 6. The sequencing input was T cells isolated from PBMCs. The V call is TRBV5-1, the J call TRBJ2-7; TRBD2 matches at 9 bases. The TCR sequence derives from a human donor in good health. CDR3 nucleotides: TGCGCCAGCAGCTTGGATAGCGGGAGAAACCCCTACGAGCAGTACTTC. It is translated as CASSLDSGRNPYEQYF.